This T cell receptor (beta chain) was profiled in a study of a mutant IDH1 vaccine in newly diagnosed glioma. Overall study context: Treated patients had a mean age of around 40 years and an approximately 60% male, roughly 40% female split. Earlier care involved radiotherapy, temozolomide, or both, and the majority received both.

Losses at the gene ends were 2 bases for V and 3 bases for J; bases not matched to a gene: 5. The germline V gene has CDR1 MDHEN and CDR2 SYDVKM. The CDR3 runs to 16 residues. This clone was recorded once. What it binds is unknown. Study-wide findings and caveats: Overall, just under 95% of patients had vaccine-induced immune responses.

Repertoires were generated with immunoSEQ multiplex PCR, while TCRdb's copy carries only in-frame clones and drops some. The sample has 55,000 to 70,000 clones; approximately 86% are singletons. Documented time point: baseline, week 1 (first vaccination visit). Stated treatment: pre-vaccination baseline after standard-of-care therapy. The specimen was PBMCs, collected from a glioma patient treated with radiotherapy, temozolomide or both. The source of this sequence is a man aged 30-40 years with glioma. The chain carries TRBV28 and TRBJ2-7; 12 nucleotides agree with TRBD2. The CDR3 here is CASSLGTSGRSYEQYF. CDR3 in DNA: TGTGCCAGCAGTTTAGGGACTAGCGGGCGGAGCTACGAGCAGTACTTC.